The entry that follows covers one TCR beta chain sequence. A much larger clone differs by one base, so this may be a read error. The sample belongs to a study of neurological immune-mediated disorders. Sample time point: longitudinal time-point 3. Volunteers from a blood bank in Maryland, USA, constituted the healthy controls. Stored at -80 C, 2 million PBMCs were the source of the unsorted libraries. V gave up 4 bases and J gave up 8 bases; unmatched junction bases: 10. The CDR3 length is 15 residues. Germline CDR1 and CDR2: MNHEY and SVGAGI. TCRdb passed the 5' RACE reads through MiXCR, listing each CDR3 protein once. The profile shows 53,000 or so distinct CDR3 sequences, about 8% of them singletons.

The clonotype was recovered from a woman aged 40 to 50 in good health. The specimen was PBMCs. The chain recombines TRBV6-5 with TRBJ2-2; TRBD1 aligns across 7 bases. The CDR3 region is CASSSSRQGLGELFF. CDR3 coding DNA: TGTGCCAGCAGTTCCTCCCGACAGGGATTGGGGGAGCTGTTTTTT.